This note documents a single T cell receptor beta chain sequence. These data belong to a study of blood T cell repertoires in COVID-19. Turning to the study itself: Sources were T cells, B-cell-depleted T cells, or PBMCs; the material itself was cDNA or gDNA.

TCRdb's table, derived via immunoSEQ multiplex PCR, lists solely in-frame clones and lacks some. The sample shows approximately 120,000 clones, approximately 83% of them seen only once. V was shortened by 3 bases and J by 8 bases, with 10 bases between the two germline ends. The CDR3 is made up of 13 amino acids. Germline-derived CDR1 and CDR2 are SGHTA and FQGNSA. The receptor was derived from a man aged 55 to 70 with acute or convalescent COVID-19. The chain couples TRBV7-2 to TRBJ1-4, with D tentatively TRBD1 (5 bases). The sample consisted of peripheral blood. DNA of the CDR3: TGTGCCAGCAGCTTCGGGGGAACCGAAAAACTGTTTTTT. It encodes CASSFGGTEKLFF.